These 30 T cell receptor beta chains share one sample of origin, sequenced in a study of shared clonotypes between healthy human individuals (TCRdb year 2020). Libraries were prepared through the immunoSEQ multiplex PCR assay. Entries here come from immuneACCESS through TCRdb and include only in-frame sequences with V and J called. Some clones fail to appear in such tables; in the studies checked, an unresolved V gene covers under half of the shortfall, and the cause of the remainder is unknown. Present in this sample are 2.5 million or so clones, approximately 90% of which were seen just once. The top ten hold 0.13% to 0.15% of the sample. Source material: naive CD4+ T cells sorted from blood. Taken with the paper, the label for cell subset or site translates to: CD45RA+ positively selected. All receptors come from a man aged 18 to 30 in good health.

This clone was seen only a few times. Additional DNA sequences in this sample encode the identical CDR3. V usage is TRBV5-1 and J usage is TRBJ1-5; D not resolved. The CDR3 has 13 residues. Trimming left V 0 bases short and J 4 bases short, with 5 bases between. The germline V gene has CDR1 SGHRS and CDR2 YFSETQ. The chain's CDR3 is CASSLVPNQPQHF. The DNA of the CDR3 is TGCGCCAGCAGCTTGGTCCCGAATCAGCCCCAGCATTTT.

A remark on this clone: In the same sample, other DNA sequences code for this CDR3. The chain couples TRBV5-6 to TRBJ1-6; 8 bases align to TRBD1. With 2 bases clipped from V and 6 bases from J, the junction kept 1 base outside the gene matches. Germline CDR1 and CDR2: SGHDT and YYEEEE. This CDR3 has 14 amino acids. The CDR3 bases are TGTGCCAGCAGCTTAACAGGGGGTAATTCACCCCTCCACTTT. This translates into CASSLTGGNSPLHF.

This clone occurred once. The gene calls are TRBV4-3 and TRBJ2-2; TRBD2 matches 8 bases. This CDR3 region has 18 residues. Germline V gene sequence: CDR1 LGHNA, CDR2 YSLEER. J gave up 5 bases and V 0 bases, and 11 bases lay outside the gene matches. The CDR3 sequence: CASSQEILSGSSTGELFF. As DNA, the CDR3 is TGCGCCAGCAGCCAAGAGATCCTCAGCGGGAGTTCAACCGGGGAGCTGTTTTTT.

This chain links TRBV6-1 with TRBJ2-4, with 7 bases that match TRBD2. The CDR3 runs 15 residues. The V gene end was trimmed by 1 base and the J gene end by 9 bases; junction bases not matched to a gene: 9. CDR1 is MNHNS, CDR2 SASEGT, per germline. The CDR3 DNA reads TGTGCCAGCAGTGAAGTCGGTGGGGCGGGGGTCATTCAGTACTTC. This sequence encodes CASSEVGGAGVIQYF.

In DNA, the CDR3 is TGTGCCAGCAGCCCCTGGGCCGGCTCCTACGAGCAGTACTTC. The encoded protein is CASSPWAGSYEQYF. The V call is TRBV11-2, the J call TRBJ2-7; D gene unclear. Trimming removed 5 bases from V and 0 bases from J, with 11 bases in between. This CDR3 comprises 14 residues. Per germline, CDR1 SGHAT and CDR2 FQNNGV.

The chain employs TRBV18 and TRBJ2-3; no firm D call. Germline CDR1 is KGHSH and CDR2 is LQKENI. There are 14 residues in the CDR3. V lost 3 bases and J 2 bases, leaving 9 bases between the germline ends. The CDR3 loop is CASSPLDHTDTQYF. CDR3 DNA sequence: TGTGCCAGCTCACCCTTGGACCACACAGATACGCAGTATTTT.

V usage is TRBV13 and J usage is TRBJ2-7; no clear D. The CDR3 covers 12 residues. Trimming stripped 5 bases from V and 5 bases from J, with 10 bases between. Germline assignment: CDR1 PRHDT and CDR2 FYEKMQ (reference sequence). This CDR3 reads CASSPSPDEQYF. In nucleotides, the CDR3 is TGTGCCAGCAGCCCCAGCCCGGACGAGCAGTACTTC.

CDR3 nucleotides: TGCGCCAGCAGCTTGCCGGGACAGGGCCAAGAGACCCAGTACTTC. Translation gives CASSLPGQGQETQYF. This sequence joins TRBV5-1 and TRBJ2-5; 9 nucleotides match TRBD1. Trimming removed 1 base from V and 1 base from J; junction bases left unmatched: 2. This CDR3 is built from 15 residues. The germline V gene encodes CDR1 SGHRS and CDR2 YFSETQ.

V is TRBV30 and J is TRBJ2-7; 9 nucleotides line up with TRBD1. The CDR3 loop spans 13 amino acids. The germline V gene encodes CDR1 GTSNPN and CDR2 SVGIG (reference sequence). Trimming cost V 6 bases and J 6 bases; bases outside gene matches: 9. The CDR3 region is CACRRDRVSEQYF. Written as DNA, the CDR3 is TGTGCCTGTCGACGGGACAGGGTGTCCGAGCAGTACTTC.

The J gene is TRBJ2-5, the V gene TRBV2, with D perhaps TRBD2 (7 bases). The CDR3 is 16 amino acids. Germline CDR1 SNHLY, CDR2 FYNNEI. V was cut by 4 bases and J by 1 base, with 16 bases left in between. CDR3 bases: TGTGCCAGCAGTGGGAGGATGGGGGGGGCCCAAGAGACCCAGTACTTC. Its translation: CASSGRMGGAQETQYF. Full variable domain (outside the CDR3, taken from reference TRBV2 and TRBJ2-5): EPEVTQTPSHQVTQMGQEVILRCVPISNHLYFYWYRQILGQKVEFLVSFYNNEISEKSEIFDDQFSVERPDGSNFTLKIRSTKLEDSAMYFCASSGRMGGAQETQYFGPGTRLLVL.

The rearrangement links TRBV11-2 to TRBJ2-5; D remains ambiguous. The CDR3 extends over 14 amino acids. Germline V CDR1 and CDR2: SGHAT, FQNNGV. V lost 0 bases to trimming and J lost 2 bases, with 7 bases between them. The CDR3 DNA is TGTGCCAGCAGCTTAGATCCTAGACAAGAGACCCAGTACTTC. This encodes CASSLDPRQETQYF. Based on the CDR3 plus reference TRBV11-2 and TRBJ2-5, the full variable domain is EAGVAQSPRYKIIEKRQSVAFWCNPISGHATLYWYQQILGQGPKLLIQFQNNGVVDDSQLPKDRFSAERLKGVDSTLKIQPAKLEDSAVYLCASSLDPRQETQYFGPGTRLLVL.

This clone appeared once. V is TRBV5-1 and J is TRBJ2-7; D not resolved. CDR1 and CDR2 (germline): SGHRS, YFSETQ. CDR3 length: 15 residues. V dropped 4 bases and J dropped 5 bases, with 19 bases sitting between them. The CDR3 nucleotides are TGCGCCAGCAGCCCATACACCCCGGGTATTAACGAGCAGTACTTC. As protein: CASSPYTPGINEQYF.

A word on this clone: In the same sample, other DNA sequences code for this CDR3. The CDR3 here is CASSLGGTGYEQYF. The CDR3 bases are TGTGCCAGCAGCTTAGGAGGGACAGGGTACGAGCAGTACTTC. The chain joins TRBV7-9 to TRBJ2-7, with TRBD1 matching 9 bases. The CDR3 loop spans 14 amino acids. V gave up 1 base and J gave up 4 bases; unmatched junction bases: 2. The germline V gene encodes CDR1 SEHNR and CDR2 FQNEAQ (reference sequence).

Comment on this clone: The sample carries other DNA sequences with the same CDR3. This sequence joins TRBV7-9 and TRBJ1-4; D is perhaps TRBD1 (5 bases). V was cut by 1 base and J by 2 bases, with 5 bases left in between. Looked up from germline, CDR1 is SEHNR and CDR2 is FQNEAQ (reference sequence). The CDR3 is 14 amino acids. In DNA form, the CDR3 reads TGTGCCAGCAGCTTAGACAGGACTAATGAAAAACTGTTTTTT. It yields the protein CASSLDRTNEKLFF. The full variable domain, rest sourced from reference TRBV7-9 and TRBJ1-4, is DTGVSQNPRHKITKRGQNVTFRCDPISEHNRLYWYRQTLGQGPEFLTYFQNEAQLEKSRLLSDRFSAERPKGSFSTLEIQRTEQGDSAMYLCASSLDRTNEKLFFGSGTQLSVL.

Of note for this clone: Other DNA sequences in this sample translate to the same CDR3. This chain connects TRBV9 to TRBJ2-1; 8 bases are shared with TRBD2. The CDR3 covers 16 residues. Germline loops: CDR1 SGDLS, CDR2 YYNGEE. The trim removed 0 bases at V and 2 bases at J, leaving 4 bases unmatched. This chain's CDR3 is CASSVGAGGAYNEQFF. CDR3 bases: TGTGCCAGCAGCGTAGGGGCGGGAGGCGCCTACAATGAGCAGTTCTTC. Full variable domain (outside the CDR3, taken from reference TRBV9 and TRBJ2-1): DSGVTQTPKHLITATGQRVTLRCSPRSGDLSVYWYQQSLDQGLQFLIQYYNGEERAKGNILERFSAQQFPDLHSELNLSSLELGDSALYFCASSVGAGGAYNEQFFGPGTRLTVL.

V gene TRBV28 combines with J gene TRBJ1-5; weak D call: TRBD1 (5 bases). Germline assignment: CDR1 MDHEN and CDR2 SYDVKM. The V end lost 6 bases, the J end lost 5 bases, and 11 bases lay between the germline ends. This CDR3 is built from 13 residues. In DNA, the CDR3 is TGTGCCAGCAGCCCAGGGATAGATCAGCCCCAGCATTTT. This encodes CASSPGIDQPQHF.

This clone occurred once. This chain uses TRBV30 with TRBJ2-7; 7 bases are a match to TRBD2. CDR3 size: 13 residues. Germline V gene data show CDR1 as GTSNPN and CDR2 as SVGIG (reference sequence). V shed 0 bases and J 6 bases; nucleotides not matched to a gene: 5. The CDR3, as DNA: TGTGCCTGGAGTGTACGCGGGAGAGGCGAGCAGTACTTC. As protein: CAWSVRGRGEQYF.

The chain carries TRBV10-2 and TRBJ2-1; no clear D. Trimming pared 2 bases from V and 3 bases from J, leaving 2 bases between. Germline values: CDR1 WSHSY, CDR2 SAAADI. This CDR3 region has 12 residues. As DNA, the CDR3 is TGCGCCAGCAGTGAGAACTACAATGAGCAGTTCTTC. It encodes CASSENYNEQFF.

To note about this clone: Other nucleotide sequences from this sample produce the same CDR3. This chain links TRBV5-6 with TRBJ1-1, with D uncertain. V dropped 0 bases and J dropped 0 bases, with 6 bases sitting between them. CDR1 is SGHDT and CDR2 is YYEEEE in the germline V gene. CDR3 length: 14 residues. CDR3 DNA sequence: TGTGCCAGCAGCTTGGTTGCCCTGAACACTGAAGCTTTCTTT. Protein: CASSLVALNTEAFF. The variable domain in full, completed from reference TRBV5-6 and TRBJ1-1, reads DAGVTQSPTHLIKTRGQQVTLRCSPKSGHDTVSWYQQALGQGPQFIFQYYEEEERQRGNFPDRFSGHQFPNYSSELNVNALLLGDSALYLCASSLVALNTEAFFGQGTRLTVV.

The chain employs TRBV27 and TRBJ2-5, with 9 bases that match TRBD1. This CDR3 contains 14 residues. Trimming removed 5 bases from V and 5 bases from J; junction bases left unmatched: 6. Germline loops: CDR1 MNHEY, CDR2 SMNVEV (reference sequence). The CDR3 bases are TGTGCCAGCAGTGAACAGGGGGCTAGGGAGACCCAGTACTTC. This encodes CASSEQGARETQYF.

This chain uses TRBV5-4 with TRBJ2-1, with 9 bases identical to TRBD1. This CDR3 spans 20 amino acids. CDR1 SGHNT and CDR2 YYREEE come from the germline V gene (reference sequence). V lost 4 bases, J lost 0 bases, and 17 bases stayed unmatched. The CDR3 is CASSRKTWTGALSSYNEQFF. CDR3 coding DNA: TGTGCCAGCAGCCGAAAGACATGGACAGGGGCTTTGAGCTCCTACAATGAGCAGTTCTTC.

This clone was observed once. J is TRBJ2-7 and V is TRBV4-3; D is unclear. V lost 0 bases, J lost 2 bases, and 17 bases lay in between. The germline V gene encodes CDR1 LGHNA and CDR2 YSLEER. The CDR3 runs 17 residues. CDR3: CASSQDLSAQNPYEQYF. The DNA for the CDR3 is TGCGCCAGCAGCCAAGATCTATCTGCACAGAACCCCTACGAGCAGTACTTC.

This chain links TRBV19 with TRBJ2-3; no firm D call. This CDR3 comprises 12 residues. V lost 6 bases and J lost 2, with 6 bases in between. Germline V gene data show CDR1 as LNHDA and CDR2 as SQIVND (reference sequence). In DNA form, the CDR3 reads TGTGCCAGTAGGGGTTACACAGATACGCAGTATTTT. It translates to CASRGYTDTQYF.

The chain recombines TRBV19 with TRBJ1-3; 11 positions match TRBD1. Germline V CDR1 and CDR2: LNHDA, SQIVND (reference sequence). Trimming cost V 5 bases and J 8 bases; bases outside gene matches: 5. CDR3 length equals 14 residues. The CDR3 nucleotides read TGTGCCAGTAGTGTGGACAGGGGGCCACACACCATATATTTT. The encoded protein is CASSVDRGPHTIYF.

The rearrangement links TRBV6-5 to TRBJ1-4, with D possibly TRBD1 on 6 matching bases. Germline V CDR1 and CDR2: MNHEY, SVGAGI. V lost 2 bases and J 5 bases, leaving 9 bases between the germline ends. The CDR3 runs 14 residues. The DNA of the CDR3 is TGTGCCAGCAGTTACGGGGGCAAGAATGAAAAACTGTTTTTT. This sequence encodes CASSYGGKNEKLFF.

This clone was recorded only once. This chain connects TRBV10-2 to TRBJ2-7; unclear D gene. Trimming took off 6 bases at V and 0 bases at J, with 9 bases between the two ends. The CDR3 sequence is 13 residues long. Germline V CDR1 and CDR2: WSHSY, SAAADI. The CDR3 here is CASRIGSSYEQYF. CDR3 in DNA: TGCGCCAGCAGAATTGGAAGCTCCTACGAGCAGTACTTC.

This chain links TRBV19 with TRBJ1-2, with TRBD1 identical over 8 bases. Germline CDR1 is LNHDA and CDR2 is SQIVND (reference sequence). Germline trimming cut 4 bases from V and 3 bases from J; bases unmatched to any gene: 7. This CDR3 is 15 amino acids long. The CDR3 nucleotides read TGTGCCAGTAGTAGCGCAGGGGGCGCAGACTATGGCTACACCTTC. It is translated as CASSSAGGADYGYTF.

J is TRBJ2-1 and V is TRBV18; 7 bases fit TRBD2. Germline values: CDR1 KGHSH, CDR2 LQKENI. The CDR3 loop spans 15 amino acids. The junction had 7 bases not matched to a gene; V was cut back by 3 bases and J by 5 bases. The CDR3: CASSPAAGVHNEQFF. CDR3 sequence (DNA): TGTGCCAGCTCACCCGCTGCGGGAGTGCACAATGAGCAGTTCTTC. The full variable domain, in which reference TRBV18 and TRBJ2-1 provide the parts outside the CDR3, is NAGVMQNPRHLVRRRGQEARLRCSPMKGHSHVYWYRQLPEEGLKFMVYLQKENIIDESGMPKERFSAEFPKEGPSILRIQQVVRGDSAAYFCASSPAAGVHNEQFFGPGTRLTVL.

The chain carries TRBV2 and TRBJ1-5; the D gene is possibly TRBD1 (6 bases). Per germline, CDR1 SNHLY and CDR2 FYNNEI. The CDR3 extends over 14 amino acids. The V and J ends lost 6 bases and 4 bases respectively, with 13 bases between them. CDR3 residues: CASSRGSLNQPQHF. CDR3 nucleotide sequence: TGTGCCAGCAGCAGGGGCAGCTTAAATCAGCCCCAGCATTTT.

The chain links TRBV6-6 to TRBJ2-1; perhaps TRBD1 as D (5 bases). The CDR3 is 16 amino acids. The germline V gene has CDR1 MNHNY and CDR2 SVGAGI (reference sequence). V lost 0 bases, J lost 6 bases, and 15 bases lay in between. The CDR3 DNA reads as TGTGCCAGCAGTTACTCTCCCCAGGGCCCCTCCAATGAGCAGTTCTTC. Protein product: CASSYSPQGPSNEQFF.